The TCR beta chain described here comes from a study of technical replicates of blood from several donors (dated by TCRdb to 2017 to 2019). Libraries came from the immunoSEQ multiplex PCR assay. TCRdb re-hosts the immuneACCESS table, in-frame sequences only. Its copies lack some clones; in the studies checked, an unresolved V gene accounts for under half of them, and the cause for the rest is not known. This sample lists approximately 69,000 clones; approximately 97% were detected once. The ten top clones hold approximately 0.21% of the sample. About this clone: The antigen this receptor binds is unknown. No much larger clone is present one base from it, and per-base qualities are unavailable.

Per the germline V gene, SGHRS is the CDR1 and YFSETQ is the CDR2. V is cut by 4 bases and J by 8 bases, and the space between the germline ends is 19 bases. Taken from cysteine to phenylalanine, the CDR3 has 15 residues. Of all the DNA, just the CDR3 is kept, 45 bases in frame from base 1. The V and J genes are TRBV5-1 and TRBJ2-1; 5 matching bases give a weak D call of TRBD2. Sequenced input: T cells isolated from PBMCs. The receptor's source is a human donor in good health. CDR3 reads: CASSPTRATGYEQFF. The DNA reads TGCGCCAGCAGCCCAACCCGAGCCACGGGGTATGAGCAGTTCTTC.